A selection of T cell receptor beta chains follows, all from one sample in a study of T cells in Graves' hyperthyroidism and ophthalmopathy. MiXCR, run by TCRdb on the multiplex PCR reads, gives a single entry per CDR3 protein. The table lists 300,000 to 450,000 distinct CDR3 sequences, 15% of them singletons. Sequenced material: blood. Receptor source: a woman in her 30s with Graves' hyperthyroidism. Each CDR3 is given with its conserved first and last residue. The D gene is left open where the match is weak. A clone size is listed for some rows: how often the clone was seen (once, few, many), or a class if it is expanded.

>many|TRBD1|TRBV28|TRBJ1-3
TGTGCCAGCAGTTCATTTTCAGGGACAGCTGGAAACACCATATATTTT
CASSSFSGTAGNTIYF
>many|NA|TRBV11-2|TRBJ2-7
TGTGCCAGCAGCTTGTCTAAGCTTTACGAGCAGTACTTC
CASSLSKLYEQYF
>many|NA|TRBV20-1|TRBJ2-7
TGCAGTGCTACCAGTTACGGGAGCTCCTACGAGCAGTACTTC
CSATSYGSSYEQYF
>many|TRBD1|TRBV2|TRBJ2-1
TGTGCCAGCACCTCCGGGACAGTGTACAATGAGCAGTTCTTC
CASTSGTVYNEQFF
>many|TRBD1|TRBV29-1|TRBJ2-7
TGCAGCGTTGAAAGTATCGGACAGGTAAATTTCTACGAGCAGTACTTC
CSVESIGQVNFYEQYF
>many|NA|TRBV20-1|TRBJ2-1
TGCAGTGCTAGAGGAGGGCCCCCCTACAATGAGCAGTTCTTC
CSARGGPPYNEQFF
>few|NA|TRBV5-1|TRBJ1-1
TGCGCCAGCAGCCCGGTGGGGGGAGACACTGAAGCTTTCTTT
CASSPVGGDTEAFF
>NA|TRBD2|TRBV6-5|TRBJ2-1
TGTGCCAGCAGTTACTCGGGGGGACTAGCGGGACATGAGCAGTTCTTC
CASSYSGGLAGHEQFF
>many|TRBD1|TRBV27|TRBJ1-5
TGTGCCCGTACACAGGGGACACAAGGGCCCCAGCATTTT
CARTQGTQGPQHF
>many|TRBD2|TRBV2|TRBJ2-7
TGTGCCAGCAGGGAGGGACTAACTTCCTACGAGCAGTACTTC
CASREGLTSYEQYF
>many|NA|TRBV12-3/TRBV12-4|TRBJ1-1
TGTGCCAGCAGTTTCCGGGTTTACACTGAAGCTTTCTTT
CASSFRVYTEAFF
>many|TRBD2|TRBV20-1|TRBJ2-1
TGCAGTGGGGCCATAGCGGGATCCTACAATGAGCAGTTCTTC
CSGAIAGSYNEQFF
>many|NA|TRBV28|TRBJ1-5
TGTGCCAGCTCCCAACTCACCAACACTCATCAGCCCCAGCATTTT
CASSQLTNTHQPQHF
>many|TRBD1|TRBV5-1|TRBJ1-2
TGCGCCAGCAGCCCGGGACAGCTTAGCTACACCTTC
CASSPGQLSYTF
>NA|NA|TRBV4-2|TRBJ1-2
TGTGCCAGCAGCCAAGACGCGGGGAACCTCTATGGCTACACCTTC
CASSQDAGNLYGYTF
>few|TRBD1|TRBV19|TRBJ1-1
TGTGCCAGTAGTCCTTACATGACAGGGGAAGCTTTCTTT
CASSPYMTGEAFF
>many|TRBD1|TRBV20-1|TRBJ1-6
TGCAGTGCTCAGGGGGGGAATTCACCCCTCCACTTT
CSAQGGNSPLHF
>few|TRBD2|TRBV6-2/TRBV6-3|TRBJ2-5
TGTGCCAGCAGTAGACCGGGGACTATACAAGAGACCCAGTACTTC
CASSRPGTIQETQYF
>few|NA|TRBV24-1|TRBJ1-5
TGTGCCACCAGTGTCAGAAATCAGCCCCAGCATTTT
CATSVRNQPQHF
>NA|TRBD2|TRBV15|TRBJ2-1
TGTGCCACCAGCAGTCCTAGCGGGGGAACCTACAATGAGCAGTTCTTC
CATSSPSGGTYNEQFF
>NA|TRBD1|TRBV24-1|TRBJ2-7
TGTGCCACCAGGCAGGGGGCCGCCTACAAGCAGTACTTC
CATRQGAAYKQYF
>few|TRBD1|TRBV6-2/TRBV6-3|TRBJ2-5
TGTGCCAGCAGTTACCTCGGGACAGGGGGGGAGACCCAGTACTTC
CASSYLGTGGETQYF
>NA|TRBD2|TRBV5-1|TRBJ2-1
TGCGCCAGCAGCGGAACGGGACTAGCGGGAGTTCATGAGCAGTTCTTC
CASSGTGLAGVHEQFF
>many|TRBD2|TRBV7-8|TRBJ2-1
TGTGCCAGCAGCTTGGGACTAGCGGGTCCCAATGAGCAGTTCTTC
CASSLGLAGPNEQFF
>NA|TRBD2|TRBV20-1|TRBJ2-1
TGCAGTGCTAGCCCCCTGGGTAGGAGTACTAGCGGGTCCTCCTACAATGAGCAGTTCTTC
CSASPLGRSTSGSSYNEQFF
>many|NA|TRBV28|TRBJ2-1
TGTGCCAGCAGTTTATGGGTGAATGAGCAGTTCTTC
CASSLWVNEQFF